This T cell receptor beta chain emerged from a study of cytomegalovirus exposure and HLA in healthy donors. Points from the study as a whole: An assumption of roughly uniform sequencing depth across donors underlay the presence/absence analyses. Later on, analysis showed that most CMV-associated TCR beta chains appeared to be HLA-restricted. Indistinguishability led to the exclusion of some V segments, TRBV6-2 and TRBV6-3 included.

CDR3 size: 19 residues. Germline loops: CDR1 SGHRS, CDR2 YFSETQ. Germline trimming cut 1 base from V and 0 bases from J; bases unmatched to any gene: 7. Worth noting for this clone: No antigen is known for it.

PCR primers comprised 60 Vbeta and 13 Jbeta primers. Sequencing was performed with immunoSEQ multiplex PCR; in TCRdb, only in-frame clones are kept and a portion is missing. The sample includes around 150,000 clones, 75% to 85% of them seen just once. V and J are TRBV5-1 and TRBJ2-6; 10 nucleotides align to TRBD1. The TCR comes from a man aged 25 to 40 in good health and CMV-seronegative. The sample was PBMCs. The CDR3 loop is CASSLYRQGANSGANVLTF. In nucleotides, the CDR3 is TGCGCCAGCAGCTTGTACAGACAGGGGGCGAACTCTGGGGCCAACGTCCTGACTTTC.